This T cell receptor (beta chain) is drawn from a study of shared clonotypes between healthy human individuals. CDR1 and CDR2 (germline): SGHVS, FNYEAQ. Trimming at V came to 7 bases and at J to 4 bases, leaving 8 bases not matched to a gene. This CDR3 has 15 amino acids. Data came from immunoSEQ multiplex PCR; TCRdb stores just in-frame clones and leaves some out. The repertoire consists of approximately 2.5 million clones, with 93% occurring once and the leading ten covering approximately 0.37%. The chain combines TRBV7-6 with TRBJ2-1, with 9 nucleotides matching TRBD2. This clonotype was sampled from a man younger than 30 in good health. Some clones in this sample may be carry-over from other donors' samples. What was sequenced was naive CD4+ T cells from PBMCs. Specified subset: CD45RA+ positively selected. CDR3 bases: TGTGCCAGCACTTCGGGGACTAGCTTTTACAATGAGCAGTTCTTC. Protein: CASTSGTSFYNEQFF. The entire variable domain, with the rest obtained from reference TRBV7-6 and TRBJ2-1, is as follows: GAGVSQSPRYKVTKRGQDVALRCDPISGHVSLYWYRQALGQGPEFLTYFNYEAQQDKSGLPNDRFSAERPEGSISTLTIQRTEQRDSAMYRCASTSGTSFYNEQFFGPGTRLTVL.